This TCR beta chain stems from a study of T-cell reconstitution after alpha-beta-depleted transplantation in children. Worth noting for this clonotype: The antigen is not known.

Germline lookup yields CDR1 MNHEY and CDR2 SVGAGI. This CDR3 region has 14 residues. V lost 1 base and J 7 bases, leaving 11 bases between the germline ends. Notes on the study in general: Two months or so post-transplant, alpha-beta T cells reportedly derived from several hundred expanded graft clones. T-cell counts and diversity at one year following transplant were attributed mainly to newly produced T cells. Surviving recipient T cells and thymic progenitors produced the high day-60 TCRbeta diversity seen in some patients.

Unique molecular identifiers were used in preparing the TCRbeta library. TCRdb reprocessed the PCR reads via MiXCR and lists one record per CDR3 protein. The sample lists about 250,000 distinct CDR3 sequences, about 24% occurring once. This rearrangement joins TRBV6-5 to TRBJ1-5; D might be TRBD1 (5 bases). The specimen comprised PBMCs, mostly from graft donor cells, sampled 360 days after TCRalphabeta/CD19-depleted stem cell transplant. This TCR was sampled from a female patient between 2 and 15 years old who had a stem cell transplant for congenital amegakaryocytic thrombocytopenia, so the T cells may come from the graft donor. The CDR3 here is CASSYYQGGQPQHF. The CDR3 nucleotides are TGTGCCAGCAGTTACTACCAGGGCGGGCAGCCCCAGCATTTT.